This T cell receptor gamma chain stems from a study of Vδ1+ human thymocytes. Study-wide results and limits: Bulk data may be misread because of unexpected Vdelta2 sequences. In the thymus, TRG and TRD repertoires looked highly polyclonal with Gaussian CDR3 lengths.

Germline assignment: CDR1 EGSNGY and CDR2 YDSYNSKV. The CDR3 covers 15 residues. J lost 0 bases, V lost 3 bases, and 8 bases had no gene match. Purity of the sorted Vdelta1+ thymocytes ranged from 98% to 99.6%. Points on this clone: Its antigen remains unidentified.

Extracted RNA was reverse transcribed into cDNA. CDR3 amplicons came from multiplex PCR with pooled V-gene forward and constant-region reverse primers. TCRdb re-called clones from the multiplex PCR reads using CATT. The sample lists over 20,000 gamma-chain clones, roughly an eighth occurring once. Sequencing used Vdelta1+ gamma-delta thymocytes from the thymus. Specified subset: FACS-sorted CD3+ TCRalphabeta- TCRVdelta1+ TCRVdelta2- thymocytes. The rearrangement uses TRGV2 and TRGJ1 or TRGJ2. This TCR was recovered from a child under two years old who had congenital heart surgery. The chain's CDR3 is CATWDRLQNYYKKLF. DNA of the CDR3: TGTGCCACCTGGGACAGGCTCCAGAATTATTATAAGAAACTCTTT.